This passage covers 22 T cell receptor beta chains from one sample sequenced in a study of blood T cell repertoires in COVID-19. Method: immunoSEQ multiplex PCR; TCRdb's copy keeps in-frame clones and lacks some. The sample has over 200,000 clones; 88% are singletons. What was sequenced was peripheral blood. All receptors come from a middle-aged woman who had recovered from COVID-19.

This chain connects TRBV18 to TRBJ1-1, with 8 bases that match TRBD1. Per the germline V gene, CDR1 is KGHSH and CDR2 is LQKENI. This CDR3 has 13 residues. J gave up 3 bases and V 10 bases, and 7 bases lay outside the gene matches. The CDR3 reads CATRTGLDTEAFF. The CDR3 DNA sequence: TGTGCCACCCGGACAGGGTTAGACACTGAAGCTTTCTTT.

V is TRBV11-2 and J is TRBJ2-1; 13 nucleotides line up with TRBD2. The CDR3 runs 17 residues. Germline CDR1 and CDR2: SGHAT and FQNNGV. With V trimmed by 5 bases and J by 2 bases, 6 bases remained unmatched. The CDR3 region is CASSPGGLAGPYNEQFF. CDR3 DNA: TGTGCCAGCAGCCCCGGGGGACTAGCGGGACCCTACAATGAGCAGTTCTTC. Together with reference TRBV11-2 and TRBJ2-1, the CDR3 gives the full variable domain: EAGVAQSPRYKIIEKRQSVAFWCNPISGHATLYWYQQILGQGPKLLIQFQNNGVVDDSQLPKDRFSAERLKGVDSTLKIQPAKLEDSAVYLCASSPGGLAGPYNEQFFGPGTRLTVL.

The genes are TRBV18 and TRBJ2-7, with 8 bases identical to TRBD2. The CDR3 spans 14 residues. V was clipped by 1 base and J by 6 bases; unmatched bases: 5. From germline, CDR1 is KGHSH and CDR2 LQKENI. CDR3 sequence: CASSPLGLAGEQYF. CDR3 in DNA: TGTGCCAGCTCACCACTCGGTCTAGCGGGCGAGCAGTACTTC.

V and J are TRBV27 and TRBJ2-1; 9 bases fit TRBD1. The CDR3 has 15 residues. The V and J ends lost 6 bases and 2 bases, in that order; junction bases with no gene match: 5. CDR1 and CDR2 from the germline V gene are MNHEY and SMNVEV (reference sequence). DNA of the CDR3: TGTGCCAGCAGGTCGGACAGGGGTCCCTACAATGAGCAGTTCTTC. Translation gives CASRSDRGPYNEQFF.

The chain links TRBV29-1 to TRBJ2-1; TRBD2 matches 7 bases. The CDR3 contains 13 residues. CDR1 and CDR2 (germline): SQVTM, ANQGSEA. Germline trimming cut 3 bases from V and 5 bases from J; bases unmatched to any gene: 4. The DNA of the CDR3 is TGCAGCGTTGAGGGGACTACTAACAATGAGCAGTTCTTC. It encodes CSVEGTTNNEQFF.

CDR3 nucleotides: TGCGCCAGCAGCCAACGAAAGCATCAGACAGCAAACTACTACGAGCAGTACGTC. It specifies CASSQRKHQTANYYEQYV. The V gene is TRBV4-3, the J gene TRBJ2-7; D is possibly TRBD1 (5 bases). The ends were cut back, 2 bases at V and 3 bases at J, with 23 bases in the middle. The CDR3 is 18 residues long. Germline CDR1 is LGHNA and CDR2 is YSLEER.

The J gene is TRBJ2-3, the V gene TRBV6-5; 7 bases agree with TRBD2. The germline CDR1 and CDR2 sequences are MNHEY and SVGAGI. The CDR3 spans 13 residues. Unmatched junction bases numbered 6, after V lost 6 bases and J lost 6 bases. This CDR3 is CASSPIGGDTQYF. In DNA, the CDR3 is TGTGCCAGCAGCCCCATCGGGGGGGATACGCAGTATTTT.

The chain carries TRBV29-1 and TRBJ1-2; maybe TRBD1 (5 bases). The V gene's germline CDR1 is SQVTM and CDR2 ANQGSEA. The V and J ends lost 3 bases and 6 bases respectively, with 14 bases between them. The CDR3 sequence is 13 residues long. The DNA for the CDR3 is TGCAGCGTTGACCCGGCAGGGCAGGATGGCTACACCTTC. This sequence encodes CSVDPAGQDGYTF.

This chain connects TRBV5-1 to TRBJ2-2, with TRBD2 matching over 11 bases. The CDR3 spans 19 residues. V lost 6 bases, J lost 4 bases, and 17 bases stayed unmatched. CDR1 and CDR2 (germline): SGHRS, YFSETQ. CDR3 nucleotide sequence: TGCGCCAGCACCCACCTAGCCCGAGGGACTAGCGGACCCACCGGGGAGCTGTTTTTT. It translates to CASTHLARGTSGPTGELFF.

The chain uses TRBV7-2 and TRBJ1-2, with D hard to call. The CDR3 is 14 amino acids. Trimming shortened V by 2 bases and J by 3 bases, and 10 bases separated the two germline ends. The germline CDR1 and CDR2 sequences are SGHTA and FQGNSA. CDR3 region: CASSLPVSDYGYTF. The CDR3 DNA follows: TGTGCCAGCAGCTTACCGGTCTCCGACTATGGCTACACCTTC.

As to this clone: The identical CDR3 is also encoded by other nucleotide sequences in the sample. CDR3 sequence: CASSPGGYGYTF. In DNA, the CDR3 is TGTGCCAGCAGCCCAGGAGGCTATGGCTACACCTTC. The chain joins TRBV9 to TRBJ1-2; D gene uncertain. The V end was cut by 4 bases, the J end by 4 bases, with 8 bases between. CDR3 size: 12 residues. Germline CDR1 SGDLS, CDR2 YYNGEE.

The chain carries TRBV11-2 and TRBJ1-4, with D perhaps TRBD1 (5 bases). This CDR3 comprises 14 residues. V was trimmed by 2 bases and J by 8 bases, leaving 12 bases between them. Germline CDR1 and CDR2: SGHAT and FQNNGV. The CDR3 sequence is CASSLSEGWEKLFF. Here the CDR3 DNA reads TGTGCCAGCAGCTTATCGGAGGGGTGGGAAAAACTGTTTTTT.

This clone was observed a handful of times. V is TRBV19 and J is TRBJ2-3; 14 bases align to TRBD2. The V gene's germline CDR1 is LNHDA and CDR2 SQIVND (reference sequence). Trimming took 6 bases from V and 4 from J; bases not matched to a gene: 15. This CDR3 is 19 amino acids long. The CDR3 protein is CASRPPPGLAGARADTQYF. The CDR3 region has the DNA TGTGCCAGTAGACCACCCCCGGGACTAGCGGGAGCCCGAGCAGATACGCAGTATTTT.

The rearrangement joins TRBV5-1 to TRBJ1-2; 8 nucleotides line up with TRBD1. This CDR3 is 14 amino acids long. J gave up 8 bases and V 4 bases, and 10 bases lay outside the gene matches. CDR1 is SGHRS and CDR2 is YFSETQ in the germline V gene. CDR3 amino acids: CASSPGGNGRGYTF. CDR3 sequence (DNA): TGCGCCAGCAGCCCAGGGGGCAATGGGAGAGGCTACACCTTC.

The genes are TRBV7-8 and TRBJ1-6; 7 positions agree with TRBD1. The CDR3 covers 15 residues. Trimming removed 5 bases from V and 9 bases from J; junction bases left unmatched: 10. Germline V gives CDR1 SGHVS, CDR2 FQNEAQ. In DNA, the CDR3 is TGTGCCAGCAGCACACACCGGGACAGACCTTCACCCCTCCACTTT. Protein sequence: CASSTHRDRPSPLHF.

This chain uses TRBV4-1 with TRBJ2-7; the D gene is possibly TRBD1 (5 bases). The CDR3 length is 13 residues. From germline, CDR1 is MGHRA and CDR2 YSYEKL. V was trimmed by 6 bases and J by 3 bases, leaving 12 bases between them. CDR3 region: CASRPQGYYEQYF. CDR3 in DNA: TGCGCCAGCAGACCCCAGGGTTACTACGAGCAGTACTTC.

The chain joins TRBV6-1 to TRBJ2-6, with 7 bases matching TRBD2. With 0 bases clipped from V and 3 bases from J, the junction kept 2 bases outside the gene matches. Germline V gene data show CDR1 as MNHNS and CDR2 as SASEGT. CDR3 length: 16 amino acids. The CDR3 spells CASSEAIAGGANVLTF. CDR3 nucleotide sequence: TGTGCCAGCAGTGAAGCCATAGCGGGTGGGGCCAACGTCCTGACTTTC.

This chain links TRBV24-1 with TRBJ2-7, with 8 bases fitting TRBD1. J lost 2 bases, V lost 2 bases, and 7 bases had no gene match. CDR1 is KGHDR, CDR2 SFDVKD, per germline. The CDR3 consists of 16 residues. The CDR3 region has the DNA TGTGCCACCAGTGATTCCGGGGACAGGAGACCCTACGAGCAGTACTTC. Translating it yields CATSDSGDRRPYEQYF.

The gene calls are TRBV7-3 and TRBJ2-3; 12 bases align to TRBD2. This CDR3 is built from 16 residues. Germline lookup yields CDR1 SGHTA and CDR2 FQGTGA. The ends lost 4 bases at V and 6 bases at J; junction bases unmatched: 8. Here the CDR3 DNA reads TGTGCCAGCAGCTCCCCGACTAGCGGGAGCCCTGATACGCAGTATTTT. The encoded protein is CASSSPTSGSPDTQYF.

The rearrangement uses TRBV5-1 and TRBJ1-5; D might be TRBD1 (5 bases). Between the trimmed V and J ends, which lost 0 bases and 3 bases, there was a span of 13 bases. This CDR3 region has 16 residues. The V gene's germline CDR1 is SGHRS and CDR2 YFSETQ. The CDR3 spells CASSLGSGGANQPQHF. CDR3 coding DNA: TGCGCCAGCAGCTTGGGTTCGGGGGGAGCCAATCAGCCCCAGCATTTT.

The gene calls are TRBV5-6 and TRBJ2-7; 10 bases are shared with TRBD1. Looked up from germline, CDR1 is SGHDT and CDR2 is YYEEEE. Trimming took 3 bases from V and 4 from J; bases not matched to a gene: 4. This CDR3 has 14 residues. In nucleotides, the CDR3 is TGTGCCAGCAGCTACGGACAGGGGGTTTACGAGCAGTACGTC. It translates to CASSYGQGVYEQYV.

The sample holds a few counts of this clone. V usage is TRBV3-1 (or the pseudogene TRBV3-2) and J usage is TRBJ2-2; D unclear. The germline CDR1 and CDR2 sequences are LGHDT and YNNKEL (reference sequence). The CDR3 covers 14 residues. Trimming removed 3 bases from V and 7 bases from J, with 12 bases in between. CDR3 loop: CASSHGIADGELFF. The CDR3 DNA is TGTGCCAGCAGCCATGGTATCGCAGACGGGGAGCTGTTTTTT.